Listed below are T cell receptor beta chains from one sample, sequenced in a study of tumor and adjacent non-tumor tissue in lung cancer. TCRdb re-called the multiplex PCR reads through MiXCR, storing one row per CDR3 protein. This sample has 65,000 to 95,000 distinct CDR3 sequences, with around 70% found just once. Sequenced material: lung tumor tissue. The receptors here all came from a woman aged 70-85 years with non-small cell lung cancer. CDR3s include the opening cysteine and the closing phenylalanine or tryptophan. Each record gives: J gene, V gene, clone size, D gene, CDR3 protein, CDR3 DNA. A D gene is named only where the DNA matches it firmly. Size values are once, few and many counts, or a class for expanded clones, and some rows have none.

j_gene: TRBJ1-5
v_gene: TRBV7-2
abundance: many
d_gene: .
CDR3aa: CASSRSYGELTNQPQHF
CDR3nt: TGTGCCAGCAGCAGAAGCTATGGGGAGTTGACCAATCAGCCCCAGCATTTT

j_gene: TRBJ2-5
v_gene: TRBV29-1
abundance: .
d_gene: .
CDR3aa: CSAVGAGAETKYF
CDR3nt: .

j_gene: TRBJ1-6
v_gene: TRBV28
abundance: few
d_gene: TRBD1
CDR3aa: CASTRGGTGGFGSLHF
CDR3nt: TGTGCCAGCACCCGAGGGGGGACAGGGGGGTTTGGGTCCCTCCACTTT

j_gene: TRBJ1-1
v_gene: TRBV14
abundance: .
d_gene: .
CDR3aa: CVSSQTEMAEAYF
CDR3nt: TGTGTCAGCAGCCAAACAGAAATGGCTGAAGCTTACTTT

j_gene: TRBJ1-5
v_gene: TRBV6-1
abundance: .
d_gene: TRBD1
CDR3aa: CASNPAGTGVQPQRF
CDR3nt: TGTGCCAGCAATCCCGCCGGGACAGGGGTTCAGCCCCAGCGTTTT

j_gene: TRBJ2-7
v_gene: TRBV7-7
abundance: .
d_gene: .
CDR3aa: CASSLGPGPSYEQYF
CDR3nt: TGTGCTAGCAGCTTAGGGCCAGGGCCGAGCTACGAGCAGTACTTC

j_gene: TRBJ2-1
v_gene: TRBV6-1
abundance: .
d_gene: .
CDR3aa: CTSISRGWDEQFF
CDR3nt: TGTACCAGCATTTCGAGGGGATGGGATGAGCAGTTCTTC

j_gene: TRBJ1-2
v_gene: TRBV6-5
abundance: medium-sized
d_gene: TRBD1
CDR3aa: CASRRDSPTGSYGYTF
CDR3nt: TGTGCCAGCAGACGCGACAGCCCGACAGGGTCCTATGGCTACACCTTC

j_gene: TRBJ1-4
v_gene: TRBV10-3
abundance: .
d_gene: .
CDR3aa: CVISDSGEPTEKLFF
CDR3nt: TGTGTCATCAGTGATTCGGGGGAGCCCACCGAAAAACTGTTCTTT

j_gene: TRBJ2-2
v_gene: TRBV29-1
abundance: .
d_gene: .
CDR3aa: CSVGDTGELLF
CDR3nt: TGCAGTGTTGGAGACACCGGGGAGCTGCTTTTT

j_gene: TRBJ2-1
v_gene: TRBV11-1
abundance: .
d_gene: TRBD2
CDR3aa: CASSSSGGPVYEQFF
CDR3nt: TGTGCCAGCAGCTCTAGCGGAGGGCCCGTTTATGAGCAGTTCTTC

j_gene: TRBJ1-5
v_gene: TRBV10-3
abundance: many
d_gene: .
CDR3aa: CAISREGEGEQPQHF
CDR3nt: TGTGCCATCAGCCGGGAAGGGGAGGGTGAGCAGCCCCAGCATTTT

j_gene: TRBJ2-1
v_gene: TRBV29-1
abundance: .
d_gene: .
CDR3aa: CSAEEAGNEQFF
CDR3nt: TGCAGCGCTGAAGAGGCCGGGAATGAGCAGTTCTTT

j_gene: TRBJ1-1
v_gene: TRBV4-1
abundance: .
d_gene: .
CDR3aa: CVSSHRTDNTETFF
CDR3nt: TGCGTCAGCAGCCACCGGACAGATAACACTGAAACTTTCTTT

j_gene: TRBJ1-2
v_gene: TRBV29-1
abundance: .
d_gene: TRBD1
CDR3aa: CSAKGPGTGRGYTF
CDR3nt: TGCAGCGCCAAAGGCCCCGGGACAGGGCGTGGCTACACATTC

j_gene: TRBJ2-1
v_gene: TRBV29-1
abundance: .
d_gene: .
CDR3aa: CSARPEYKGNEQFF
CDR3nt: TGCAGCGCTCGTCCCGAATACAAAGGCAATGAGCAGTTTTTC

j_gene: TRBJ1-2
v_gene: TRBV4-1
abundance: once
d_gene: .
CDR3aa: CTSSPRALVTPDYGYTF
CDR3nt: TGCACCAGCAGCCCAAGGGCGTTGGTTACCCCTGACTATGGCTACACCTTC

j_gene: TRBJ1-1
v_gene: TRBV10-2
abundance: .
d_gene: .
CDR3aa: CASSQWITPNIEAFF
CDR3nt: TGTGCCAGCAGTCAGTGGATCACTCCGAACATTGAAGCTTTCTTT

j_gene: TRBJ2-1
v_gene: TRBV11-3
abundance: .
d_gene: .
CDR3aa: CASILQGSTYNEQFF
CDR3nt: TGTGCCAGCATCTTGCAAGGGAGTACCTACAATGAGCAGTTCTTC

j_gene: TRBJ1-1
v_gene: TRBV12-3/TRBV12-4
abundance: once
d_gene: TRBD1
CDR3aa: CASRPDDRATEAFF
CDR3nt: TGTGCCAGCAGGCCCGATGACAGGGCCACTGAAGCCTTCTTT

j_gene: TRBJ2-5
v_gene: TRBV6-6
abundance: .
d_gene: .
CDR3aa: CASSYPQESQHF
CDR3nt: TGTGCCAGCAGTTACCCCCAGGAGAGCCAGCACTTC

j_gene: TRBJ2-2
v_gene: TRBV4-2
abundance: .
d_gene: .
CDR3aa: CASGPGRSTGELFF
CDR3nt: TGTGCCAGCGGTCCGGGCAGGAGCACAGGGGAGCTGTTTTTT

j_gene: TRBJ2-3
v_gene: TRBV5-4
abundance: .
d_gene: .
CDR3aa: CASSLGGGGRFTDTQYF
CDR3nt: TGTGCCAGCAGCTTGGGGGGGGGCGGGAGATTTACAGATACGCAGTATTTT

j_gene: TRBJ2-2
v_gene: TRBV5-1
abundance: .
d_gene: TRBD2
CDR3aa: CASREWEGVTGELFF
CDR3nt: TGCGCCAGCAGGGAATGGGAGGGAGTCACCGGGGAGCTGTTTTTT

j_gene: TRBJ2-6
v_gene: TRBV6-5
abundance: .
d_gene: .
CDR3aa: CVSSYSMDSGTNVLTF
CDR3nt: TGTGTCAGCAGTTACTCGATGGACTCTGGGACCAATGTCCTGACTTTC